The rows below give T cell receptor beta chains drawn from one sample of a study of blood T cell repertoires in COVID-19. Generated by immunoSEQ multiplex PCR, the TCRdb table keeps only in-frame clones and is missing some. The sample contains about 30,000 clones, around nine tenths of which appear only once. The source material was peripheral blood. The source of these receptors is an older man with acute or convalescent COVID-19. Each CDR3 is given with its conserved first and last residue. Fields, in order: D gene, V gene, J gene, clone size, CDR3 DNA, CDR3 protein. The D gene is left open where the match is weak. Only part of the rows carry a size: once, few, many, or a class if the clone is expanded.

D gene: TRBD2; V gene: TRBV6-1; J gene: TRBJ2-1; clone size: once; CDR3 DNA: TGTGCCAGCAGTGATGCGGGAGCGGAGGGTGAGCAGTTCTTC; CDR3 protein: CASSDAGAEGEQFF
D gene: TRBD1; V gene: TRBV19; J gene: TRBJ2-7; clone size: -; CDR3 DNA: TGTGCCAGTAGTATCGACAGGGGGTACGCCGCCGAGCAGTACTTC; CDR3 protein: CASSIDRGYAAEQYF
D gene: -; V gene: TRBV4-1; J gene: TRBJ2-5; clone size: few; CDR3 DNA: TGCGCCAGCAGCCAGGCCGGACTCGGGGAGACCCAGTACTTC; CDR3 protein: CASSQAGLGETQYF
D gene: TRBD1; V gene: TRBV30; J gene: TRBJ1-4; clone size: once; CDR3 DNA: TGTGCCTGGAGCCTACGGGGGACAGGGGTGGGAAAACTGTTTTTT; CDR3 protein: CAWSLRGTGVGKLFF
D gene: TRBD2; V gene: TRBV9; J gene: TRBJ2-2; clone size: -; CDR3 DNA: TGTGCCAGCAGCTTTAGCGGGGGAACCGGGGAGCTGTTTTTT; CDR3 protein: CASSFSGGTGELFF
D gene: -; V gene: TRBV7-2; J gene: TRBJ2-5; clone size: -; CDR3 DNA: TGTGCCAGCAGCTATTTCGGGGGGACCCAGTACTTC; CDR3 protein: CASSYFGGTQYF
D gene: TRBD2; V gene: TRBV7-9; J gene: TRBJ2-5; clone size: -; CDR3 DNA: TGTGCCAGCAGCTTTAGCGGGAGTACGGAGACCCAGTACTTC; CDR3 protein: CASSFSGSTETQYF
D gene: -; V gene: TRBV4-1; J gene: TRBJ1-4; clone size: -; CDR3 DNA: TGCGCCAGCAGCCCACAGGGTCTGGCTAATGAAAAACTGTTTTTT; CDR3 protein: CASSPQGLANEKLFF
D gene: -; V gene: TRBV6-6; J gene: TRBJ1-4; clone size: -; CDR3 DNA: TGTGCCAGCAAGTTAAGCAATGAAAAACTGTTTTTT; CDR3 protein: CASKLSNEKLFF
D gene: -; V gene: TRBV7-2; J gene: TRBJ2-7; clone size: -; CDR3 DNA: TGTGCCAGCAGCAAAGACTTTATTTACGAGCAGTACTTC; CDR3 protein: CASSKDFIYEQYF
D gene: -; V gene: TRBV12-3/TRBV12-4; J gene: TRBJ2-3; clone size: -; CDR3 DNA: TGTGCCAGCAGGATGGCGGTGGCAGATACGCAGTATTTT; CDR3 protein: CASRMAVADTQYF
D gene: TRBD2; V gene: TRBV9; J gene: TRBJ2-1; clone size: -; CDR3 DNA: TGTGCCAGCAGCGTCCACTCAGGGAGGGACCTTCCTGAGCAGTTCTTC; CDR3 protein: CASSVHSGRDLPEQFF
D gene: TRBD2; V gene: TRBV10-3; J gene: TRBJ2-7; clone size: -; CDR3 DNA: TGTGCCGGCGCCGGGACTAGCGTCCCCTACGAGCAGTACTTC; CDR3 protein: CAGAGTSVPYEQYF
D gene: -; V gene: TRBV5-6; J gene: TRBJ1-1; clone size: once; CDR3 DNA: TGTGCCAGCAGGATGTGGGCCGACACTGAAGCTTTCTTT; CDR3 protein: CASRMWADTEAFF
D gene: -; V gene: TRBV18; J gene: TRBJ1-6; clone size: -; CDR3 DNA: TGTGCCAGCTCGCCGTCGACGGGAAATTCACCCCTCCACTTT; CDR3 protein: CASSPSTGNSPLHF
D gene: -; V gene: TRBV7-9; J gene: TRBJ1-5; clone size: -; CDR3 DNA: TGTGCCAGCAGCGCCTACAGAGATCAGCCCCAGCATTTT; CDR3 protein: CASSAYRDQPQHF
D gene: TRBD1; V gene: TRBV13; J gene: TRBJ1-1; clone size: once; CDR3 DNA: TGTGCCAGCAGCTTTTTCTCAGGGGGCAGGACTGAAGCTTTCTTT; CDR3 protein: CASSFFSGGRTEAFF
D gene: -; V gene: TRBV7-2; J gene: TRBJ1-5; clone size: -; CDR3 DNA: TGTGCCAGCAGCTTACCAGGGCCGGGTCAGCCCCAGCATTTT; CDR3 protein: CASSLPGPGQPQHF
D gene: -; V gene: TRBV12-3/TRBV12-4; J gene: TRBJ1-1; clone size: -; CDR3 DNA: TGTGCCAGCAGCCTCCTCTTAGTGGAAGCTTTCTTT; CDR3 protein: CASSLLLVEAFF
D gene: TRBD1; V gene: TRBV3-1/TRBV3-2; J gene: TRBJ1-1; clone size: few; CDR3 DNA: TGTGCCAGCAGCCATGAGCCAGGGGGCGCAGGTGAAGCTTTCTTT; CDR3 protein: CASSHEPGGAGEAFF
D gene: TRBD2; V gene: TRBV6-6; J gene: TRBJ2-7; clone size: -; CDR3 DNA: TGTGCCAGCAGTTCTGGACTAGCGGGAGCCGAGCAGTACTTC; CDR3 protein: CASSSGLAGAEQYF
D gene: -; V gene: TRBV5-4; J gene: TRBJ1-2; clone size: -; CDR3 DNA: TGTGCCACCAACCCAGGGGCCAGAGCTAACTATGGCTACACCTTC; CDR3 protein: CATNPGARANYGYTF
D gene: -; V gene: TRBV7-2; J gene: TRBJ1-6; clone size: -; CDR3 DNA: TGTGCCAGCAGCTCCTGGGGAGGGAGGCAATCACCCCTCCACTTT; CDR3 protein: CASSSWGGRQSPLHF
D gene: -; V gene: TRBV28; J gene: TRBJ2-7; clone size: -; CDR3 DNA: TGTGCCAGCAGCCCGCCAGGAGGGGGCTTCCACGAGCAGTACTTC; CDR3 protein: CASSPPGGGFHEQYF